This T cell receptor beta chain came from a study of cytomegalovirus exposure and HLA in healthy donors. Germline V gene lookup returns CDR1 SGDLS and CDR2 YYNGEE. The ends lost 3 bases at V and 9 bases at J; junction bases unmatched: 12. The CDR3 extends over 15 amino acids. On this clone itself: The antigen is unknown.

13 Jbeta primers and 60 Vbeta primers were used for the PCR. The assay was immunoSEQ multiplex PCR, and TCRdb's table has in-frame clones only and misses some. The sample consists of roughly 150,000 clones, roughly 85% of them appearing once. Study outcomes and limitations: A later look showed TCR association rates differing by HLA locus, highest for DRB1 and lowest for HLA-C. The study dropped some indistinguishable V segments, TRBV6-2 and TRBV6-3 among them. Presence/absence analyses treated sequencing depth as roughly uniform across donors.

The sample comprised PBMCs. The TCR sequence derives from a man younger than 40 in good health and CMV-seronegative. The chain couples TRBV9 to TRBJ2-1; 7 nucleotides agree with TRBD2. The CDR3 here is CASSADVGTIAEQFF. CDR3 bases: TGTGCCAGCAGCGCGGACGTTGGGACTATCGCTGAGCAGTTCTTC.